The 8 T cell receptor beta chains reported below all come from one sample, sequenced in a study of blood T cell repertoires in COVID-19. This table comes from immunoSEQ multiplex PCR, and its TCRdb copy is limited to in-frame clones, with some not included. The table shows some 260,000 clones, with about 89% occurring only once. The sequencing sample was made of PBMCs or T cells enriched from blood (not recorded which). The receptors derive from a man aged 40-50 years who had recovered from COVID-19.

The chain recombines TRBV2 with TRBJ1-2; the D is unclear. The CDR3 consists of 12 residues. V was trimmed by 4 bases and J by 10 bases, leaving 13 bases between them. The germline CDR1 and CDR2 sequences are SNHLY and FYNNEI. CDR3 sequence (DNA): TGTGCCAGCAGTGTTCATACTGGTTCCTACACCTTC. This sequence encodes CASSVHTGSYTF.

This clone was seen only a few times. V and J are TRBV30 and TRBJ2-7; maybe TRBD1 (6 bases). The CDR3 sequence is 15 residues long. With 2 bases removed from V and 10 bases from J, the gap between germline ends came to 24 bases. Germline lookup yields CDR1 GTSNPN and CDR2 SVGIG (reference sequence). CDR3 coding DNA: TGTGCCTGGAGTTTGACAGGTATGAGGGTCCGAGAACAGTACTTC. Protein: CAWSLTGMRVREQYF.

The CDR3 DNA reads TGTGCTAGTGGTTTCGTCCGGGACAGGTATCCGGCGGCCAAAAACATTCAGTACTTC. Translation gives CASGFVRDRYPAAKNIQYF. The J gene is TRBJ2-4, the V gene TRBV12-5, with 8 bases that match TRBD1. Germline values: CDR1 LGHNT, CDR2 FRNRAP. V trimming: 3 bases; J trimming: 1 base; junction bases outside the gene matches: 14. CDR3 length: 19 amino acids.

CDR3 nucleotide sequence: TGTGCCATCAGTAGACAGGGCACGAACACTGAAGCTTTCTTT. It encodes CAISRQGTNTEAFF. The rearrangement joins TRBV10-3 to TRBJ1-1; 7 bases are a match to TRBD1. Germline V gene data show CDR1 as ENHRY and CDR2 as SYGVKD. V lost 5 bases, J lost 1 base, and 4 bases stayed unmatched. CDR3 length equals 14 residues.

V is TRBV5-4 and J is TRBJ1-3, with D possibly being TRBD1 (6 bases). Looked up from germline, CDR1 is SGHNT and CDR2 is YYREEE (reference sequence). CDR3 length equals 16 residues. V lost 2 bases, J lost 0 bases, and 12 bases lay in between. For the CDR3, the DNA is TGTGCCAGCAGCTTCAGGACAGCGAGCTCTGGAAACACCATATATTTT. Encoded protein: CASSFRTASSGNTIYF. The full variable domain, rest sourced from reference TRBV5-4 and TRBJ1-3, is ETGVTQSPTHLIKTRGQQVTLRCSSQSGHNTVSWYQQALGQGPQFIFQYYREEENGRGNFPPRFSGLQFPNYSSELNVNALELDDSALYLCASSFRTASSGNTIYFGEGSWLTVV.

CDR3 nucleotides: TGTGCCATCAGACAGGGTCCTAGCACAGATACGCAGTATTTT. Its translation: CAIRQGPSTDTQYF. The V and J genes are TRBV10-3 and TRBJ2-3, with a tentative D call TRBD1 (6 bases). This CDR3 is built from 14 residues. Trimming shortened V by 6 bases and J by 0 bases, and 10 bases separated the two germline ends. In germline, CDR1 is ENHRY, CDR2 SYGVKD.

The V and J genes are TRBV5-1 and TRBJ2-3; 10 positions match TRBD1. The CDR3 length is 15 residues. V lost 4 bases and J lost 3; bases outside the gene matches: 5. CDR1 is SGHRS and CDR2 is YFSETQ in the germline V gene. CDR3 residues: CASSRGQGRTDTQYF. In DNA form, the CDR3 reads TGCGCCAGCAGCCGGGGACAGGGGCGAACAGATACGCAGTATTTT.

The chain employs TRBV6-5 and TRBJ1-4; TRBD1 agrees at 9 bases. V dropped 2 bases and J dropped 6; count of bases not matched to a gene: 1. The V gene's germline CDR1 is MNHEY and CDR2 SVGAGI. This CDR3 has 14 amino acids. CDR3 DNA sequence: TGTGCCAGCAGTTACACAGGGGGCCATGAAAAACTGTTTTTT. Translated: CASSYTGGHEKLFF.